Below, one T cell receptor beta chain is given with its context. The germline gene is not matched at one end of the junction; a read error may be the cause. Recruits, aged roughly 18 to 89 years, lived in some 25 US areas. Either two negative PCRs, clearance, or symptom resolution qualified Cohort 3 donors as recovered. The CDR3 has 11 amino acids. Germline CDR1 reads DFQATT; CDR2 reads SNEGSKA (reference sequence). The sample belongs to a study of blood T cell repertoires in COVID-19. As for the study in general: PBMCs, B-cell-depleted T cells, or T cells were the source of the cDNA or gDNA that made up the material.

In the study's own analysis: Estimation of nucleated cell counts was performed using reference gene primer amplification. Here immunoSEQ multiplex PCR was the method, and the copy in TCRdb shows in-frame clones only, minus some. V and J calls and clone size are those listed in that table; D and trimming were worked out from the DNA. The table includes roughly 300,000 clones, around 87% detected once. The sample was PBMCs or T cells enriched from blood (not recorded which). The clonotype originates from a woman younger than 45 who had recovered from COVID-19. The chain joins TRBV20-1 to TRBJ2-5; 8 bases agree with TRBD2. The DNA for the CDR3 is TGTGGCGGGGGGCCCCAAGAGACCCAGTACTTC. Its translation: CGGGPQETQYF.